This T cell receptor beta chain was captured by sequencing in a study of vaccination and CD4 T cells after COVID-19. Comments on this clonotype: Its antigen remains unidentified.

Sample treatment: approximately nine-day PBMC culture with coronavirus spike peptide pools or control peptides (ViraFEST assay). T cells were expanded with peptide pools, and expanded clonotypes were identified by TCR sequencing. After removal of 5 bases from V and 0 bases from J, the junction contained 0 bases not matched to a gene. Germline-derived CDR1 and CDR2 are LNHDA and SQIVND (reference sequence). The CDR3 length is 13 residues. Sequencing of DNA taken from cultured CD4+ T cells relied on the Oncomine TCR Beta short-read assay. TCRdb redid the calling of the PCR reads with MiXCR, one entry per CDR3 protein. The sample lists 15,000 to 20,000 distinct CDR3 sequences, roughly three fifths occurring once.

Material for sequencing was CD4+ T cells from blood, cultured in vitro. The receptor comes from a human donor who had recovered from COVID-19. This sequence joins TRBV19 and TRBJ1-1, with 7 bases identical to TRBD1. CDR3 amino acids: CASSGTVNTEAFF. The DNA of the CDR3 is TGTGCCAGTAGTGGGACAGTGAACACTGAAGCTTTCTTT.